This entry lists 5 T cell receptor beta chains sequenced from one sample in a study of CD8+CD57+ T cells in acquired aplastic anemia. The use of genomic DNA as template underpinned the TCR beta VDJ and CDR3 profiling. A single record per CDR3 protein comes from TCRdb applying MiXCR to the reads. The sample lists just over 400,000 distinct CDR3 sequences, 55% to 70% occurring once. The specimen sequenced was sorted CD4+, CD8+, or CD8+CD57+ T cells (not recorded which) from PBMCs. Receptor source: a human donor in good health, serving as a control.

The chain joins TRBV5-6 to TRBJ2-7; D unresolved. The CDR3 has 13 residues. V was cut by 6 bases and J by 4 bases, with 14 bases left in between. Germline loops: CDR1 SGHDT, CDR2 YYEEEE. In DNA, the CDR3 is TGTGCCAGCATTAAGCCCAGAGAATACGAGCAGTACTTC. Its translation: CASIKPREYEQYF.

The chain joins TRBV20-1 to TRBJ2-7; maybe TRBD2 (6 bases). Trimming left V 0 bases short and J 7 bases short, with 10 bases between. Germline assignment: CDR1 DFQATT and CDR2 SNEGSKA (reference sequence). CDR3 length: 12 residues. CDR3 bases: TGCAGTGCTAGAGAGGGTAGCGGAGAGCAGTACTTC. It codes for CSAREGSGEQYF.

This clonotype was seen ten or more times. This sequence joins TRBV30 and TRBJ2-7; 10 bases match TRBD2. Trimming cost V 8 bases and J 5 bases; bases outside gene matches: 15. Germline CDR1 GTSNPN, CDR2 SVGIG (reference sequence). The length of the CDR3 is 15 residues. CDR3 sequence (DNA): TGTGCCCGGCGAGCGGCCGGGACTAGCGCCGACGAGCAGTACTTC. Protein: CARRAAGTSADEQYF.

The rearrangement uses TRBV12-3 or TRBV12-4 and TRBJ2-1, with 9 bases that match TRBD1. This CDR3 spans 15 amino acids. V gave up 6 bases and J gave up 15 bases; unmatched junction bases: 18. CDR3 sequence reads: CASSLDRGLGGQRFF. CDR3 nucleotides: TGTGCCAGCAGCTTGGACAGGGGCCTGGGGGGGCAACGGTTCTTC.

This clonotype was recorded at least ten times. The CDR3 nucleotides read TGTGCCAGCAGCTTGATCGTTGGTGGAGGGGGCAGTGGCTACACCTTC. Its protein is CASSLIVGGGGSGYTF. The rearrangement uses TRBV5-8 and TRBJ1-2; TRBD1 agrees at 7 bases. After removal of 1 base from V and 7 bases from J, the junction contained 13 bases not matched to a gene. This CDR3 has 16 amino acids. Germline assignment: CDR1 SGHTS and CDR2 YDEGEE.